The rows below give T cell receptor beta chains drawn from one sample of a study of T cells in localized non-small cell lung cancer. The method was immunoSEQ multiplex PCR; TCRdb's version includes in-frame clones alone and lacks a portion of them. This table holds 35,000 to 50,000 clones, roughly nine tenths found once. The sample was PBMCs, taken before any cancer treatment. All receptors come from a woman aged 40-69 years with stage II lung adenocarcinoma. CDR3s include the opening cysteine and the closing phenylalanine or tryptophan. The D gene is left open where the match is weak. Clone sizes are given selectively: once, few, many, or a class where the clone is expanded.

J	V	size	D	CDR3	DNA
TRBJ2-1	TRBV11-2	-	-	CASSASSYEQFF	TGTGCCAGCAGCGCGTCCTCCTATGAGCAGTTCTTC
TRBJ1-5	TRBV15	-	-	CATSRGSDQPQHF	TGTGCCACCAGCAGAGGATCAGATCAGCCCCAGCATTTT
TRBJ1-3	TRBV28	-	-	CASSSIDRTNTIYF	TGTGCCAGCAGTTCCATAGACAGGACAAACACCATATATTTT
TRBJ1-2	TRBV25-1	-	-	CASRLTGDYGYTF	TGTGCCAGCCGCTTGACCGGGGACTATGGCTACACCTTC
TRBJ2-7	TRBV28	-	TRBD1	CASMEDRAIYEQYF	TGTGCCAGCATGGAGGACAGGGCCATCTACGAGCAGTACTTC
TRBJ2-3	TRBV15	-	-	CATSRDVGSDTQYF	TGTGCCACCAGCAGAGATGTGGGCTCAGATACGCAGTATTTT
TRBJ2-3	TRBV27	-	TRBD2	CASSPIRTGGLYDTQYF	TGTGCCAGCAGTCCCATTAGGACGGGGGGACTTTATGATACGCAGTATTTT
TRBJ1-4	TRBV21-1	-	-	CASSKQKKLFF	TGTGCCAGCAGCAAACAGAAAAAACTGTTTTTT
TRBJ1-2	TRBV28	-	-	CASSRGVSYGYTF	TGTGCCAGCAGTAGGGGAGTCAGCTATGGCTACACCTTC
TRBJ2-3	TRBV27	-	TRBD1	CASSTRTGGAQYF	TGTGCCAGCAGTACTCGGACAGGGGGTGCGCAGTATTTT
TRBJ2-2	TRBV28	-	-	CASSPVDRANTGELFF	TGTGCCAGCAGTCCTGTAGACCGAGCGAACACCGGGGAGCTGTTTTTT
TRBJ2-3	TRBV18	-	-	CASSPSGTSTDTQYF	TGTGCCAGCTCGCCATCCGGGACGTCCACAGATACGCAGTATTTT
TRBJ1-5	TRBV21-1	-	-	CASSTLATRTENSNQPQHF	TGTGCCAGCAGCACGTTGGCTACAAGGACGGAAAATAGCAATCAGCCCCAGCATTTT
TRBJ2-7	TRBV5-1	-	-	CASSLVTGYEQYF	TGCGCCAGCAGCTTGGTAACTGGGTACGAGCAGTACTTC
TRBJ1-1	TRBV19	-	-	CASSMLRGETEAFF	TGTGCCAGTAGTATGCTCAGGGGAGAAACTGAAGCTTTCTTT
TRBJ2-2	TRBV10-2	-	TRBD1	CASRTGGGGELFF	TGCGCCAGCAGAACAGGGGGCGGGGGGGAGCTGTTTTTT
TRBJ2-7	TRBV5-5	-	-	CASSEYESSYEQYF	TGTGCCAGCAGCGAGTATGAGTCGTCCTACGAGCAGTACTTC
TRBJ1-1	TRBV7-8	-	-	CASSFSIMLGTEAFF	TGTGCCAGCAGCTTCTCAATCATGTTGGGCACTGAAGCTTTCTTT
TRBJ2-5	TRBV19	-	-	CASSEGGETQYF	TGTGCCAGTAGTGAAGGTGGTGAGACCCAGTACTTC
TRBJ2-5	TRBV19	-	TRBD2	CASGREGAQYF	TGTGCCAGCGGTCGGGAGGGGGCCCAGTACTTC
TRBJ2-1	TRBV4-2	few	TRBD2	CASSQDPPGLAGRNEQFF	TGTGCCAGCAGCCAAGATCCACCGGGACTAGCGGGAAGGAATGAGCAGTTCTTC
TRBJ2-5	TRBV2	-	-	CASSERETQYF	TGTGCCAGCAGTGAGAGAGAGACCCAGTACTTC
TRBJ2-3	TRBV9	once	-	CASSGGRITDTQYF	TGTGCCAGCAGCGGCGGAAGGATCACAGATACGCAGTATTTT
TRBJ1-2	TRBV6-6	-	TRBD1	CASSRDRSNYGYTF	TGTGCCAGCAGTCGGGACAGATCTAACTATGGCTACACCTTC
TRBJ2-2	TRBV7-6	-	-	CASSLGQSGTGELFF	TGTGCCAGCAGCTTAGGGCAGTCGGGCACCGGGGAGCTGTTTTTT
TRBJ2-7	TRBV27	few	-	CASSSPTRRRRAEQYF	TGTGCCAGCAGTTCGCCAACCCGACGGAGACGAGCCGAGCAGTACTTC
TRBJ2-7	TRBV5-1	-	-	CASSFTADEQYF	TGCGCCAGCAGCTTTACAGCTGACGAGCAGTACTTC
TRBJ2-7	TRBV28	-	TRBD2	CASSLLAGLPPTSYEQYF	TGTGCCAGCAGTTTACTAGCGGGACTTCCCCCAACCTCCTACGAGCAGTACTTC
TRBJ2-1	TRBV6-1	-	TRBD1	CASGDRGSAYNEQFF	TGTGCCAGCGGGGACAGGGGTAGCGCCTACAATGAGCAGTTCTTC
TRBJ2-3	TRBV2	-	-	CASSSQNTDTQYF	TGTGCCAGCAGTTCACAGAACACAGATACGCAGTATTTT
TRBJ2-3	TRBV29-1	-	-	CSASPWDSGFTDTQYF	TGCAGCGCCTCACCTTGGGACTCGGGATTCACAGATACGCAGTATTTT
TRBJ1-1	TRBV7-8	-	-	CASSLGVRTNTEAFF	TGTGCCAGCAGCTTAGGCGTCAGGACGAACACTGAAGCTTTCTTT
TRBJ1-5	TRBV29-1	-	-	CSVAGMSNQPQHF	TGCAGCGTTGCTGGGATGAGCAATCAGCCCCAGCATTTT
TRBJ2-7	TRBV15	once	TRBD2	CATSRELAGVHPENYEQYF	TGTGCCACCAGCAGAGAACTAGCGGGAGTCCATCCCGAAAATTACGAGCAGTACTTC
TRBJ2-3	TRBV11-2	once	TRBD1	CASSLTGRHTDTQYF	TGTGCCAGCAGCTTGACAGGGCGCCACACAGATACGCAGTATTTT
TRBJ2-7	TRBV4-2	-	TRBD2	CASSQEGAGDIYEQYF	TGTGCCAGCAGCCAAGAGGGAGCGGGAGATATCTACGAGCAGTACTTC
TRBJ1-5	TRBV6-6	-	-	CASSLVGGLSNQPQHF	TGTGCCAGCAGTCTGGTGGGGGGCCTCAGCAATCAGCCCCAGCATTTT
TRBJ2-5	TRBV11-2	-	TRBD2	CASSLSTSGGQETQYF	TGTGCCAGCAGCCTGTCGACTAGCGGGGGGCAAGAGACCCAGTACTTC
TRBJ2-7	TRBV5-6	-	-	CASRMNGAAYEQYF	TGTGCCAGCAGGATGAACGGGGCGGCGTACGAGCAGTACTTC
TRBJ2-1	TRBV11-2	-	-	CASSFGVYNEQFF	TGTGCCAGCAGCTTTGGAGTTTACAATGAGCAGTTCTTC
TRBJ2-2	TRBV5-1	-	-	CASSLASADTGELFF	TGCGCCAGCAGCTTGGCCTCGGCCGATACCGGGGAGCTGTTTTTT
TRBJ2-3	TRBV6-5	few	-	CASSPTTTDTDTQYF	TGTGCCAGCAGCCCAACGACTACCGACACAGATACGCAGTATTTT
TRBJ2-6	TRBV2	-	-	CASTPYTTGANVLTF	TGTGCCAGCACCCCGTATACTACTGGGGCCAACGTCCTGACTTTC
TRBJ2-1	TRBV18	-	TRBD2	CASSPGTSGYNEQFF	TGTGCCAGCTCACCTGGGACTAGCGGTTACAATGAGCAGTTCTTC
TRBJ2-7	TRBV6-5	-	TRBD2	CASSPTSGALVYF	TGTGCCAGCAGTCCCACTAGCGGGGCGCTTGTGTACTTC
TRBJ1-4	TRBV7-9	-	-	CASSLARWGLEKLFF	TGTGCCAGCAGCTTAGCGAGGTGGGGCCTTGAAAAACTGTTTTTT
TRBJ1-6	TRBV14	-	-	CASSQSRGLGSYNSPLHF	TGTGCCAGCAGCCAATCCAGGGGTTTAGGCTCCTATAATTCACCCCTCCACTTT
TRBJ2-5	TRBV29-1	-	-	CSVSSGQETQYF	TGCAGCGTTTCCAGCGGGCAAGAGACCCAGTACTTC
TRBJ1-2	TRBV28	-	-	CASKWGEGPYGYTF	TGTGCCAGCAAGTGGGGGGAGGGTCCCTATGGCTACACCTTC
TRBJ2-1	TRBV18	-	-	CASSRGRDNEQFF	TGTGCCAGTTCTCGGGGCCGGGACAATGAGCAGTTCTTC
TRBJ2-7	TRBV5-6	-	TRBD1	CASSLNPGQSYEQYF	TGTGCCAGCAGCCTGAACCCGGGACAGAGCTACGAGCAGTACTTC
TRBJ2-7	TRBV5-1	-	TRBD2	CASSWGTSGNEQYF	TGCGCCAGCAGCTGGGGGACTAGCGGAAACGAGCAGTACTTC
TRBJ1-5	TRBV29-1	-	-	CSAGWEGNQPQHF	TGCAGCGCTGGGTGGGAGGGCAATCAGCCCCAGCATTTT
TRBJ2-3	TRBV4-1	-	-	CASSQPSTDTQYF	TGCGCCAGCAGCCAACCCAGCACAGATACGCAGTATTTT
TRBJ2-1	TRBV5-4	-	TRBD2	CASSIGLADTYNEQFF	TGTGCCAGCAGCATCGGACTAGCGGACACCTACAATGAGCAGTTCTTC
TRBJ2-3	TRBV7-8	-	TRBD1	CASSLPTGGADTQYF	TGTGCCAGCAGCTTACCGACAGGGGGGGCAGATACGCAGTATTTT
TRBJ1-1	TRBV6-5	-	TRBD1	CASSYPGQGGEAFF	TGTGCCAGCAGTTACCCGGGACAGGGAGGTGAAGCTTTCTTT
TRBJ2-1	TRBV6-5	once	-	CASSGQNGNEQFF	TGTGCCAGCTCCGGACAAAACGGCAATGAGCAGTTCTTC
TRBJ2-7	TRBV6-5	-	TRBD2	CASSRGLAREQYF	TGTGCCAGCAGTCGAGGACTAGCCCGCGAGCAGTACTTC